Following are 18 T cell receptor beta chains from one sample sequenced in a study of cytomegalovirus exposure and HLA in healthy donors. PCR was performed using 60 Vbeta and 13 Jbeta primers. Using immunoSEQ multiplex PCR, the repertoire was profiled, and TCRdb retains in-frame clones only, with some absent. This sample has 270,000 or so clones, with roughly 85% found just once. Material for sequencing was PBMCs. The receptors stem from a man in his forties or fifties in good health and CMV-seropositive.

Worth noting for this clone: Other DNA sequences in this sample translate to the same CDR3. The rearrangement joins TRBV11-2 to TRBJ1-5; D is unclear. V shed 1 base and J shed 4 bases, with 5 bases lying between them. CDR1 SGHAT and CDR2 FQNNGV come from the germline V gene. This CDR3 has 13 residues. The CDR3 is CASSLGENQPQHF. For the CDR3, the DNA is TGTGCCAGCAGCTTAGGCGAAAATCAGCCCCAGCATTTT. Together with reference TRBV11-2 and TRBJ1-5, the CDR3 gives the full variable domain: EAGVAQSPRYKIIEKRQSVAFWCNPISGHATLYWYQQILGQGPKLLIQFQNNGVVDDSQLPKDRFSAERLKGVDSTLKIQPAKLEDSAVYLCASSLGENQPQHFGDGTRLSIL.

The chain couples TRBV2 to TRBJ2-5, with 8 bases lining up with TRBD1. CDR3 length: 13 amino acids. Germline lookup yields CDR1 SNHLY and CDR2 FYNNEI. J lost 5 bases, V lost 3 bases, and 2 bases had no gene match. CDR3 nucleotides: TGTGCCAGCAGTGACAGGACAGGGGAGACCCAGTACTTC. It specifies CASSDRTGETQYF.

This chain uses TRBV2 with TRBJ2-5, with D maybe TRBD1 (6 bases). The CDR3 runs to 14 residues. CDR1 and CDR2 (germline): SNHLY, FYNNEI. Trimming removed 4 bases from V and 4 bases from J, with 13 bases in between. CDR3: CASSAQGIGETQYF. CDR3 DNA: TGTGCCAGCAGTGCACAGGGTATTGGAGAGACCCAGTACTTC.

Of note for this clone: This specimen includes other DNA sequences encoding the same CDR3. V and J are TRBV9 and TRBJ2-1, with D maybe TRBD2 (7 bases). V lost 2 bases and J lost 0, with 12 bases in between. The CDR3 covers 16 residues. Germline V lookup: CDR1 SGDLS, CDR2 YYNGEE. CDR3 residues: CASSVGGGSSYNEQFF. In DNA form, the CDR3 reads TGTGCCAGCAGCGTGGGGGGCGGGAGCTCCTACAATGAGCAGTTCTTC.

The V call is TRBV27, the J call TRBJ2-7; tentatively, D is TRBD1 (7 bases). CDR3 length equals 13 residues. V was trimmed by 5 bases and J by 3 bases, leaving 11 bases between them. Germline CDR1 reads MNHEY; CDR2 reads SMNVEV (reference sequence). The CDR3 spells CASSRQGLYEQYF. Written as DNA, the CDR3 is TGTGCCAGCAGTCGACAGGGACTCTACGAGCAGTACTTC.

The chain has TRBV19 and TRBJ2-1, with a possible D match to TRBD2 (5 bases). The length of the CDR3 is 15 residues. The ends were cut back, 3 bases at V and 0 bases at J, with 9 bases in the middle. Germline-derived CDR1 and CDR2 are LNHDA and SQIVND (reference sequence). CDR3 bases: TGTGCCAGTAGTATGAGGGATAGCTCCTACAATGAGCAGTTCTTC. Translating it yields CASSMRDSSYNEQFF.

The V and J genes are TRBV9 and TRBJ1-2, with 9 bases that match TRBD1. This CDR3 has 17 amino acids. Looked up from germline, CDR1 is SGDLS and CDR2 is YYNGEE. The trim removed 0 bases at V and 8 bases at J, leaving 14 bases unmatched. In DNA, the CDR3 is TGTGCCAGCAGCGTAGGGAGGGACAGGGATCCTTGGACCGGCTACACCTTC. It codes for CASSVGRDRDPWTGYTF.

The chain recombines TRBV7-9 with TRBJ2-7; TRBD2 matches 7 bases. Trimming took 1 base from V and 0 from J; bases not matched to a gene: 6. The CDR3 consists of 16 residues. CDR1 and CDR2 from the germline V gene are SEHNR and FQNEAQ (reference sequence). This CDR3 is CASSLGGGSYSYEQYF. The CDR3 DNA sequence: TGTGCCAGCAGCTTAGGAGGCGGGAGCTACTCCTACGAGCAGTACTTC. Variable domain in full (rest from reference TRBV7-9 and TRBJ2-7): DTGVSQNPRHKITKRGQNVTFRCDPISEHNRLYWYRQTLGQGPEFLTYFQNEAQLEKSRLLSDRFSAERPKGSFSTLEIQRTEQGDSAMYLCASSLGGGSYSYEQYFGPGTRLTVT.

This chain connects TRBV5-1 to TRBJ2-7; D may be TRBD2 (5 bases). Trimming shortened V by 4 bases and J by 3 bases, and 20 bases separated the two germline ends. Germline assignment: CDR1 SGHRS and CDR2 YFSETQ. The CDR3 is 16 amino acids. CDR3 sequence reads: CASSPSLPTSHYEQYF. The CDR3 nucleotides are TGCGCCAGCAGCCCTAGCCTTCCAACTAGTCACTACGAGCAGTACTTC. Using reference TRBV5-1 and TRBJ2-7 for the parts outside the CDR3, the full variable domain is KAGVTQTPRYLIKTRGQQVTLSCSPISGHRSVSWYQQTPGQGLQFLFEYFSETQRNKGNFPGRFSGRQFSNSRSEMNVSTLELGDSALYLCASSPSLPTSHYEQYFGPGTRLTVT.

V and J are TRBV7-2 and TRBJ1-5, with D possibly being TRBD1 (6 bases). Trimming removed 1 base from V and 1 base from J, with 11 bases in between. CDR1 is SGHTA and CDR2 is FQGNSA in the germline V gene. The CDR3 consists of 16 residues. The CDR3 protein is CASSLGHRESNQPQHF. The CDR3 DNA sequence: TGTGCCAGCAGCTTAGGGCACAGGGAGAGCAATCAGCCCCAGCATTTT.

The gene calls are TRBV2 and TRBJ2-7; 11 bases align to TRBD2. The J segment lost 1 base and the V segment lost 8 bases, leaving 4 bases of the junction unmatched. Germline V gene sequence: CDR1 SNHLY, CDR2 FYNNEI. The CDR3 is made up of 14 amino acids. The CDR3 DNA is TGTGCCAGCGGTCGACTAGCGGGGTCCTACGAGCAGTACTTC. Translating gives CASGRLAGSYEQYF.

In DNA form, the CDR3 reads TGCGCCAGCAGCACACCCACGGCTAGCGGGCTCACAGATACGCAGTATTTT. It specifies CASSTPTASGLTDTQYF. V gene TRBV5-1 combines with J gene TRBJ2-3; 8 bases map to TRBD2. CDR3 length equals 17 residues. The V gene end was trimmed by 4 bases and the J gene end by 2 bases; junction bases not matched to a gene: 12. In germline, CDR1 is SGHRS, CDR2 YFSETQ.

The rearrangement joins TRBV6-1 to TRBJ1-2; 11 positions agree with TRBD1. Germline-derived CDR1 and CDR2 are MNHNS and SASEGT. This CDR3 has 14 residues. V was pared by 3 bases and J by 7 bases, with 4 bases of the junction left unmatched. The CDR3, as DNA: TGTGCCAGCAGTGAGACTGGGACAGGGGGTGGCTACACCTTC. As protein: CASSETGTGGGYTF.

The chain links TRBV7-8 to TRBJ2-7; D not resolved. Trimming removed 6 bases at V and 6 bases at J, with 12 bases between. Germline assignment: CDR1 SGHVS and CDR2 FQNEAQ. The CDR3 is 12 residues long. This CDR3 is CASSQKSVEQYF. The CDR3 region has the DNA TGTGCCAGCAGTCAAAAGAGCGTCGAGCAGTACTTC.

The chain links TRBV7-8 to TRBJ2-1; D gene uncertain. Looked up from germline, CDR1 is SGHVS and CDR2 is FQNEAQ. The CDR3 has 14 residues. The V gene lost 6 bases and the J gene lost 7 bases, with 16 bases spanning the gap. In DNA, the CDR3 is TGTGCCAGCAGGCAACCTGGTCAGATGAATGAGCAGTTCTTC. It is translated as CASRQPGQMNEQFF.

V is TRBV5-4 and J is TRBJ2-5; tentative D call: TRBD1 (6 bases). Germline values: CDR1 SGHNT, CDR2 YYREEE (reference sequence). The ends were cut back, 4 bases at V and 7 bases at J, with 17 bases in the middle. CDR3 length: 14 amino acids. As DNA, the CDR3 is TGTGCCAGCAGCACAGGGACACCTCAGGGGACCCAGTACTTC. Translated: CASSTGTPQGTQYF. Full variable domain (missing parts from reference TRBV5-4 and TRBJ2-5): ETGVTQSPTHLIKTRGQQVTLRCSSQSGHNTVSWYQQALGQGPQFIFQYYREEENGRGNFPPRFSGLQFPNYSSELNVNALELDDSALYLCASSTGTPQGTQYFGPGTRLLVL.

The chain employs TRBV5-1 and TRBJ2-5; the D gene is possibly TRBD2 (7 bases). The closer fit of TRBJ2-7 to the DNA end suggests the J call may be wrong. There are 14 residues in the CDR3. The germline CDR1 and CDR2 sequences are SGHRS and YFSETQ. The CDR3: CASSSGTPTYEQYF. CDR3 in DNA: TGCGCCAGCAGCAGCGGGACACCCACCTACGAGCAGTACTTC.

The CDR3 DNA follows: TGTGCCAGCAGTTTGGCAGGTGGCTATGGCTACACCTTC. Its translation: CASSLAGGYGYTF. This chain uses TRBV27 with TRBJ1-2; D is uncertain. The CDR3 runs to 13 residues. Trimming pared 3 bases from V and 4 bases from J, leaving 9 bases between. Germline CDR1 and CDR2: MNHEY and SMNVEV (reference sequence).